This record concerns one TCR beta chain sequence. This record belongs to a study of blood T cell repertoires in COVID-19. Study summary: PBMCs, B-cell-depleted T cells, or T cells were the source of the cDNA or gDNA that made up the material.

Authors' methods: Amplification of reference gene primers was used by the study to estimate nucleated cell counts. The protocol was immunoSEQ multiplex PCR, while the TCRdb copy is restricted to in-frame clones and leaves out a portion. The V and J calls and the clone size are those of that table, but D and trimming were determined from the DNA. In the table there are around 180,000 clones, 80% to 90% of which are singletons. V gave up 4 bases and J gave up 6 bases; unmatched junction bases: 1. The CDR3 covers 14 residues. From germline, CDR1 is LGHDT and CDR2 YNNKEL (reference sequence). The clonotype comes from a human donor with active or convalescent COVID-19. The donor label of this sample is uncertain. V usage is TRBV3-1 (or the pseudogene TRBV3-2) and J usage is TRBJ1-6, with 9 bases that match TRBD1. The specimen sequenced was peripheral blood. The CDR3 here is CASSLGQGNSPLHF. The CDR3 DNA reads TGTGCCAGCAGCCTGGGACAGGGTAATTCACCCCTCCACTTT.